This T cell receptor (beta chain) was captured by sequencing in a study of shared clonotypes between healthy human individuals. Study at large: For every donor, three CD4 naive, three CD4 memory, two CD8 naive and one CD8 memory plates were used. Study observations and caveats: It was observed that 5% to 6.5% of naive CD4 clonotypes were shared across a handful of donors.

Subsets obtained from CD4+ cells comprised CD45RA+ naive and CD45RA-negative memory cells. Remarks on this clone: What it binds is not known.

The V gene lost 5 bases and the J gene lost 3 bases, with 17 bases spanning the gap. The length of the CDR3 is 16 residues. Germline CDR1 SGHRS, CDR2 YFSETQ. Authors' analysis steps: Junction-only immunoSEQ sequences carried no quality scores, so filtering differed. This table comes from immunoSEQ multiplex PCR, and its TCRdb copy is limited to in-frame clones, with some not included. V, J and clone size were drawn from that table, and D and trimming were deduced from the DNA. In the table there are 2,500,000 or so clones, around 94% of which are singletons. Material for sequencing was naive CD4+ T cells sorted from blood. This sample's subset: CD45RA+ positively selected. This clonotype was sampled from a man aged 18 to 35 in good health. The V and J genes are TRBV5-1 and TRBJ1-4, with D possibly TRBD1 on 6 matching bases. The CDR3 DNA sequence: TGCGCCAGCAGGCTACCGTCGGGGGCGGCTAATGAAAAACTGTTTTTT. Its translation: CASRLPSGAANEKLFF. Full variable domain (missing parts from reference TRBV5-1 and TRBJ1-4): KAGVTQTPRYLIKTRGQQVTLSCSPISGHRSVSWYQQTPGQGLQFLFEYFSETQRNKGNFPGRFSGRQFSNSRSEMNVSTLELGDSALYLCASRLPSGAANEKLFFGSGTQLSVL.